The source of this TCR beta chain is a study of glioma-infiltrating T cells. Between the trimmed V and J ends, which lost 5 bases and 13 bases, there was a span of 12 bases. CDR1 SGHNT and CDR2 YENEEA come from the germline V gene. The CDR3 contains 11 residues. Amplification of TCR alpha and beta CDR3 regions from RNA used iRepertoire nested multiplex PCR. TCRdb itself ran the multiplex PCR reads through MiXCR, one entry per CDR3 protein. Of about 130,000 distinct CDR3 sequences in the sample, approximately 26% were seen once. To note about this clonotype: Its antigen is unknown.

Study-wide results and caveats: Tissue-blood divergence was below expectation in non-neoplastic patients, above in gliomas.

Sequencing was performed on glioma tissue, nonneoplastic brain tissue, or PBMCs (not recorded which). This chain connects TRBV11-3 to TRBJ2-1; D is tentatively TRBD1 or TRBD2 (5 bases each). The clonotype originates from a human donor with low-grade glioma or glioblastoma, undergoing nonglioma brain surgery, or in good health (not recorded which). The CDR3 coding sequence is TGTGCCAGCAGCCGCGAGGGGCGTCAGTTCTTC. It specifies CASSREGRQFF.